The text below deals with one TCR beta chain. The antigen this receptor binds is unknown. This clone may be a read error of a much larger clone one base away. This entry is derived from a study of T cells in placental villitis. Some background on the complete study: To test an allograft-versus-infection hypothesis, the study compared placental TCR-beta repertoires across three groups: villitis of unknown etiology, unaffected controls matched for gestational age, and infectious villitis. What the work shows at the level of the full study, not this receptor alone: CMV-specific clone frequencies were lower in villitis of unknown etiology than in infectious CMV cases (approximately 0.00095 vs 0.0099), and villitis of unknown etiology did not differ from controls on this measure. Because the paraffin blocks included small amounts of decidua, some of the captured T cells, particularly in controls, may have been decidual rather than villous infiltrates. With bulk tissue sequencing, helper, regulatory or cytotoxic T cells could not be distinguished, nor could maternal versus fetal T cells, and gamma-delta receptors were excluded.

The cysteine opens and the phenylalanine closes a CDR3 of 14 amino acids. Only the CDR3 DNA is retained, 42 bases long and in frame from the first base. Reading the germline V gene (reference sequence) gives CDR1 LGHDT and CDR2 YNNKEL. TCR-beta CDR3 regions were amplified from genomic DNA with the immunoSEQ v4 bias-controlled multiplex PCR assay, run blinded to group allocation. To estimate the quantities of nucleated cells and T cells in each sample, reference gene primers were added alongside the TCR-beta primers. Sequencing of the libraries was performed on an Illumina MiSeq with a 100-cycle paired-end protocol. In the original analysis: Diversity and richness were calculated in immunoSEQ Analyzer software; richness by iChao1, clonality based on Pielou evenness and Shannon diversity (0-1, higher means less diverse). CDR3 amino acid sequences together with V/J genes were queried against VDJdb for CMV, EBV and influenza A specificities, with confidence 3 and substitution 2 applied. The Morisita-Horn index was used to assess TCR-beta amino acid clonotype overlap between villitis of unknown etiology, infectious villitis and control repertoires. TCRdb's version of the immuneACCESS table is confined to in-frame rearrangements and falls short of the full clone set. An unresolved V gene accounts for under half of the shortfall where checked; the remainder is of unknown origin. The DNA gave D and trimming, while V, J and clone size come from that table. For this sample the table gives about 3,200 clones, of which more than 60% were detected only once. The top ten clonotypes cover roughly a sixth of the sample.

Five infectious villitis placentae were included, four with confirmed cytomegalovirus and one with Toxoplasma gondii, and were not matched to other groups. In the infectious villitis group, the mothers were found to be younger and to have smaller fetuses, and preterm delivery or intrauterine demise was recorded in a couple of cases. After delivery, placentae were collected and subjected to gross and histological evaluation prior to the selection of archival tissue. Five 10-micron scrolls were cut from each FFPE block, and DNA was then isolated using the AllPrep DNA/RNA FFPE Tissue kit. DNA concentration and purity were evaluated by NanoDrop, whereas RNA quality was assessed on a Bioanalyzer.

The TCR originated in a human patient with infectious villitis; the placental T cells may come from both mother and fetus. The sequence is built from TRBV3-1 (or the pseudogene TRBV3-2) and TRBJ1-1; 6 matching bases give a weak D call of TRBD1. Input material: placental tissue containing maternal and fetal cells. The DNA sequence is given as TGTGTCAGCAGCCGAGAGGGGGGGGGCGCTGAAGCTTTCTTT. This translates into CVSSREGGGAEAFF.